This T cell receptor beta chain comes out of a study of CD8 T cells in Susac syndrome. The authors sequenced TCR beta from blood CD8+ and CD4+ T cells. TEMRA cells were FACS-enriched, with CD8+ and CD4+ T cells isolated negatively. Random hexamers served to reverse transcribe roughly 0.45 to 1 ug RNA. The CDR3 of TCR beta was amplified by immunoSEQ multiplex PCR across 54 Vbeta and 13 Jbeta. TCRdb reprocessed the immunoSEQ multiplex PCR reads with MiXCR, giving one entry per CDR3 protein. The data contain a few hundred thousand distinct CDR3 sequences, approximately 90% of them singletons. The sequence was collected from a human donor with multiple sclerosis. The specimen was CD8+ T cells from PBMCs.

This CDR3 is CASRYSSGVVYRGLQDSSYNEQFF. In DNA, the CDR3 is TGTGCCAGCAGATACTCCTCAGGGGTCGTCTACAGGGGCCTTCAGGACTCGTCCTACAATGAGCAGTTCTTC. J is TRBJ2-1 and V is TRBV13; 7 nucleotides line up with TRBD1. J was trimmed by 1 base and V by 6 bases; bases with no gene match: 33. CDR3 size: 24 residues. Germline-derived CDR1 and CDR2 are PRHDT and FYEKMQ (reference sequence).